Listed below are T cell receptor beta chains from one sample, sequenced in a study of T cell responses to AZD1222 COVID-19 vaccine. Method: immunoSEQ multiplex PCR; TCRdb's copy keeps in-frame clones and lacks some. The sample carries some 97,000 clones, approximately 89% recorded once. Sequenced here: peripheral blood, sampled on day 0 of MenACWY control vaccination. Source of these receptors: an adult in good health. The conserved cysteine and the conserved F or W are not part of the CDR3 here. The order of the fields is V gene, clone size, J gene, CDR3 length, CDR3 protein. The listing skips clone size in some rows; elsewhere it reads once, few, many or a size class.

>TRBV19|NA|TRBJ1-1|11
ASRHQQDTEAF
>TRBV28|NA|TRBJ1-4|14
ASSLGTGVTNEKLF
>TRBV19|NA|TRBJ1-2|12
ASSISSSGGGYT
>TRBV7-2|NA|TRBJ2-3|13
ASSFGQLAADTQY
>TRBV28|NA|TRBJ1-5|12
ASSFPTIGQPQH
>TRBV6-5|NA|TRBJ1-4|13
ASSYRQAAGEKLF
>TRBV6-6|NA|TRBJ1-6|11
ASSPYVGSPLH
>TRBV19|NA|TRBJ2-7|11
ASSLGQTYEQY
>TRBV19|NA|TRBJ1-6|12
ASTEGENNSPLH
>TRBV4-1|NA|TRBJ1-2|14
ASSPTPGAQSLGYT
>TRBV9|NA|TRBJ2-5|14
ASSAATSGRAETQY
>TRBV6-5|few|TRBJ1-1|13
ASSYLTGVDAEAF
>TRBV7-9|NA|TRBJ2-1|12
ASSLIGGAVEQF
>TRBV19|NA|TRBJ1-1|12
ASSASTENTEAF
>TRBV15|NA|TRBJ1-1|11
ATSRDYGSLAF
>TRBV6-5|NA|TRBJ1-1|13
ASRRENQGRTEAF
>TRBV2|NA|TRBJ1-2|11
ASSVRGGYGYT
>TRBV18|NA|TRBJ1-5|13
ASSLGQGSNQPQH
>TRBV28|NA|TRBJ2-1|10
ASSTSGDEQF
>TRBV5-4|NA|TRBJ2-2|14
ASSHQGGANTGELF
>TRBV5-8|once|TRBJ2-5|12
ASSLQGVGETQY